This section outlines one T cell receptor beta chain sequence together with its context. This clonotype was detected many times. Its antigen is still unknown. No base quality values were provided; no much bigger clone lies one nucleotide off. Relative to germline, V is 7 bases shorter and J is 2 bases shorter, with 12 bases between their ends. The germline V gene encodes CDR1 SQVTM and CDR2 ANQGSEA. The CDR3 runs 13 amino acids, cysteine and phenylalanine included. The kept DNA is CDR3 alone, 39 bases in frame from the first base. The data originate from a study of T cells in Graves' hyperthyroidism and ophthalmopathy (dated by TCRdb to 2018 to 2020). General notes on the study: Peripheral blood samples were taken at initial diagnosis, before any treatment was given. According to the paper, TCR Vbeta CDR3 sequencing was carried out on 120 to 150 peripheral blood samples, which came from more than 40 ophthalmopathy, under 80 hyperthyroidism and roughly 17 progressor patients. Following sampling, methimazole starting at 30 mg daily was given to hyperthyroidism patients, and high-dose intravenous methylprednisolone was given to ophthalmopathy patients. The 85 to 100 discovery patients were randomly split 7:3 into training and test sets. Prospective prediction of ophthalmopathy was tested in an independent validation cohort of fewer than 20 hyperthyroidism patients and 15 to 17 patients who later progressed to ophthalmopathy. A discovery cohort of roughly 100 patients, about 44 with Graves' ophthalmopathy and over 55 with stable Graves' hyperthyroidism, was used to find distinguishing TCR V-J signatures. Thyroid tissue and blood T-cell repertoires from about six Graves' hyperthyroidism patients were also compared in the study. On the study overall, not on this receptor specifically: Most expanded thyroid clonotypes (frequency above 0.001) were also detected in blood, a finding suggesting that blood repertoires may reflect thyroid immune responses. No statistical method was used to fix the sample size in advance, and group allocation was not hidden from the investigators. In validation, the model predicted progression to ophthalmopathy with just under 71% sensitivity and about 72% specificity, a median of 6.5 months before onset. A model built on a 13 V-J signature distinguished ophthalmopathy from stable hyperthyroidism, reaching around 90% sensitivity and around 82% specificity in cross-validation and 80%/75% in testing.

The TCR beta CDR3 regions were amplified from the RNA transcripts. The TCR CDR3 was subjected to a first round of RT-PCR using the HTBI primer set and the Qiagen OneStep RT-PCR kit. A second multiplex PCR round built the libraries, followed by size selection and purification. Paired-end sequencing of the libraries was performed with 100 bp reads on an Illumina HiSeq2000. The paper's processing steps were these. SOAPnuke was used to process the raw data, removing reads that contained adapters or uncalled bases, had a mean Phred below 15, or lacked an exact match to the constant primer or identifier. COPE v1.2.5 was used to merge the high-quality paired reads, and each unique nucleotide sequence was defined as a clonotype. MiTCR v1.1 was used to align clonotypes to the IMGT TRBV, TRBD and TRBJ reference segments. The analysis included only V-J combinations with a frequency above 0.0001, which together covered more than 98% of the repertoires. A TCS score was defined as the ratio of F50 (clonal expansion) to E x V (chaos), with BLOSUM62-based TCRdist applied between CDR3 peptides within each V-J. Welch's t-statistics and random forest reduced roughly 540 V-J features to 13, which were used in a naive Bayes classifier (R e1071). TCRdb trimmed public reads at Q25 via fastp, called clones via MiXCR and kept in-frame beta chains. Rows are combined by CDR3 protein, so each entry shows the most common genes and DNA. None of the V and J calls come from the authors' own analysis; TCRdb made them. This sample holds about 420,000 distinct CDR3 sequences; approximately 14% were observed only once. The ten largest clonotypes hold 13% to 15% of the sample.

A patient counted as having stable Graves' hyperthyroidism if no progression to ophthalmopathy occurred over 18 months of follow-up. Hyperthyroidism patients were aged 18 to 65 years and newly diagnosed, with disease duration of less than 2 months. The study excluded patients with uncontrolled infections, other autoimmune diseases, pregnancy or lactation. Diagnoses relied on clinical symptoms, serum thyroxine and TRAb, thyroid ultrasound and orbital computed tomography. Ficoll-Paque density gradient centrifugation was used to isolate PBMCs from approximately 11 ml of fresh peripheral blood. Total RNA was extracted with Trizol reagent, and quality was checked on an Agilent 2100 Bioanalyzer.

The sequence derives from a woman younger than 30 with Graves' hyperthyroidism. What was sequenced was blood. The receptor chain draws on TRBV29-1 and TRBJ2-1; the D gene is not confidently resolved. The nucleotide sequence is TGCAGCGCTAACACCGGCCCCTACAATGAGCAGTTCTTC. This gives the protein CSANTGPYNEQFF.